The rows below give T cell receptor beta chains drawn from one sample of a study of cytomegalovirus exposure and HLA in healthy donors. TCRdb's table, derived via immunoSEQ multiplex PCR, lists solely in-frame clones and lacks some. The sample gives more than 110,000 clones, just under 85% of which show up once; roughly 4.5% is in the top ten. The specimen was PBMCs. The receptors here all came from a man between 40 and 49 years old in good health and CMV-seropositive. CDR3s include the opening cysteine and the closing phenylalanine or tryptophan. The D gene is left open where the match is weak. Part of the rows lack a size; the others show once, few, many or a class for expanded clones.

j_gene: TRBJ2-1; abundance: few; v_gene: TRBV7-9; d_gene: TRBD2; CDR3aa: CASSPRTSGPRVYEQFF; CDR3nt: TGTGCCAGCAGCCCCAGGACTAGCGGGCCCCGAGTATATGAGCAGTTCTTC
j_gene: TRBJ1-2; abundance: few; v_gene: TRBV30; d_gene: -; CDR3aa: CAWSYQGTLGGYTF; CDR3nt: TGTGCCTGGAGTTATCAGGGTACTCTGGGAGGCTACACCTTC
j_gene: TRBJ2-7; abundance: -; v_gene: TRBV5-4; d_gene: TRBD2; CDR3aa: CASSSTSAKRSEQYF; CDR3nt: TGTGCCAGCAGCTCGACTAGCGCTAAGAGGAGCGAGCAGTACTTC
j_gene: TRBJ1-2; abundance: -; v_gene: TRBV29-1; d_gene: TRBD1; CDR3aa: CSVEGQGNYGYTF; CDR3nt: TGCAGCGTTGAGGGACAGGGAAACTATGGCTACACCTTC
j_gene: TRBJ2-3; abundance: few; v_gene: TRBV5-6; d_gene: TRBD2; CDR3aa: CASSLGLAGGRVTQYF; CDR3nt: TGTGCCAGCAGCTTAGGACTAGCGGGGGGCCGGGTGACGCAGTATTTT
j_gene: TRBJ2-1; abundance: -; v_gene: TRBV4-1; d_gene: TRBD1; CDR3aa: CASSRDRGSYNEQFF; CDR3nt: TGCGCCAGCAGCAGAGACAGGGGATCCTACAATGAGCAGTTCTTC
j_gene: TRBJ2-7; abundance: -; v_gene: TRBV5-1; d_gene: -; CDR3aa: CASSLDGMESNEQYF; CDR3nt: TGCGCCAGCAGCTTGGACGGGATGGAGTCGAACGAGCAGTACTTC
j_gene: TRBJ1-5; abundance: -; v_gene: TRBV5-1; d_gene: -; CDR3aa: CASSLGHNQPQHF; CDR3nt: TGCGCCAGCAGCTTGGGACACAATCAGCCCCAGCATTTT
j_gene: TRBJ1-1; abundance: -; v_gene: TRBV18; d_gene: -; CDR3aa: CASSPAGAGYTEAFF; CDR3nt: TGTGCCAGCTCTCCAGCGGGGGCAGGGTACACTGAAGCTTTCTTT
j_gene: TRBJ2-7; abundance: -; v_gene: TRBV5-4; d_gene: -; CDR3aa: CASREDSGEQYF; CDR3nt: TGTGCCAGCAGAGAGGACAGTGGAGAGCAGTACTTC
j_gene: TRBJ2-5; abundance: -; v_gene: TRBV2; d_gene: -; CDR3aa: CASREETQYF; CDR3nt: TGTGCCAGCCGCGAAGAGACCCAGTACTTC
j_gene: TRBJ2-3; abundance: -; v_gene: TRBV4-3; d_gene: TRBD2; CDR3aa: CASSQDRSGGLSDTQYF; CDR3nt: TGCGCCAGCAGCCAAGATCGGAGCGGGGGGTTGTCAGATACGCAGTATTTT
j_gene: TRBJ2-1; abundance: -; v_gene: TRBV19; d_gene: -; CDR3aa: CASSGQGIGNEQFF; CDR3nt: TGTGCCAGTAGTGGGCAGGGGATAGGCAATGAGCAGTTCTTC
j_gene: TRBJ2-7; abundance: -; v_gene: TRBV4-2; d_gene: TRBD1; CDR3aa: CASSQEGQGYEQYF; CDR3nt: TGTGCCAGCAGCCAAGAGGGACAGGGCTACGAGCAGTACTTC
j_gene: TRBJ2-7; abundance: -; v_gene: TRBV7-9; d_gene: TRBD1; CDR3aa: CASSTTRVRGSEQYF; CDR3nt: TGTGCCAGCAGCACCACACGGGTCAGGGGGAGTGAGCAGTACTTC
j_gene: TRBJ2-3; abundance: -; v_gene: TRBV5-6; d_gene: TRBD2; CDR3aa: CASSSPRAGGPDTQYF; CDR3nt: TGTGCCAGCAGCTCCCCGAGAGCGGGGGGGCCGGATACGCAGTATTTT
j_gene: TRBJ1-3; abundance: -; v_gene: TRBV27; d_gene: -; CDR3aa: CASRDRFSSGNTIYF; CDR3nt: TGTGCCAGCAGAGACAGGTTCAGCTCTGGAAACACCATATATTTT
j_gene: TRBJ2-7; abundance: -; v_gene: TRBV6-1; d_gene: TRBD2; CDR3aa: CASSEELAGSFEQYF; CDR3nt: TGTGCCAGCAGTGAAGAACTAGCGGGATCCTTTGAGCAGTACTTC
j_gene: TRBJ2-6; abundance: -; v_gene: TRBV28; d_gene: -; CDR3aa: CASMLKGAGANVLTF; CDR3nt: TGTGCCAGCATGCTAAAGGGAGCCGGGGCCAACGTCCTGACTTTC
j_gene: TRBJ1-3; abundance: -; v_gene: TRBV19; d_gene: -; CDR3aa: CASSTSGNSGNTIYF; CDR3nt: TGTGCCAGTAGTACTTCAGGGAACTCTGGAAACACCATATATTTT
j_gene: TRBJ2-7; abundance: -; v_gene: TRBV10-2; d_gene: TRBD1; CDR3aa: CASRRDRGQDEQYF; CDR3nt: TGCGCCAGCCGCCGGGACAGGGGGCAGGACGAGCAGTACTTC
j_gene: TRBJ1-3; abundance: -; v_gene: TRBV19; d_gene: -; CDR3aa: CASRARGASGNTIYF; CDR3nt: TGTGCCAGTAGGGCCCGCGGGGCCTCTGGAAACACCATATATTTT
j_gene: TRBJ2-1; abundance: once; v_gene: TRBV30; d_gene: TRBD2; CDR3aa: CAWSVHGGSSYNEQFF; CDR3nt: TGTGCCTGGAGTGTACACGGGGGGAGCTCCTACAATGAGCAGTTCTTC
j_gene: TRBJ2-5; abundance: -; v_gene: TRBV2; d_gene: TRBD1; CDR3aa: CASIEDRGLQETQYF; CDR3nt: TGTGCCAGCATTGAGGACAGGGGGCTCCAAGAGACCCAGTACTTC
j_gene: TRBJ1-1; abundance: -; v_gene: TRBV5-1; d_gene: -; CDR3aa: CASSSGTRGTEAFF; CDR3nt: TGCGCCAGCAGCTCGGGGACTCGGGGGACTGAAGCTTTCTTT
j_gene: TRBJ2-2; abundance: -; v_gene: TRBV6-5; d_gene: -; CDR3aa: CASNPGFDTGELFF; CDR3nt: TGTGCCAGCAATCCGGGGTTTGACACCGGGGAGCTGTTTTTT
j_gene: TRBJ2-4; abundance: -; v_gene: TRBV6-6; d_gene: -; CDR3aa: CASSPLVGTKNIQYF; CDR3nt: TGTGCCAGCAGTCCTCTAGTAGGAACCAAAAACATTCAGTACTTC
j_gene: TRBJ2-1; abundance: -; v_gene: TRBV27; d_gene: TRBD2; CDR3aa: CASKTSSSYNEQFF; CDR3nt: TGTGCCAGCAAGACTAGCAGCTCCTACAATGAGCAGTTCTTC
j_gene: TRBJ2-7; abundance: -; v_gene: TRBV5-4; d_gene: -; CDR3aa: CASSLVTDWLGRREQYF; CDR3nt: TGTGCCAGCAGCTTGGTGACTGACTGGCTCGGTCGGCGCGAGCAGTACTTC
j_gene: TRBJ1-2; abundance: -; v_gene: TRBV9; d_gene: TRBD1; CDR3aa: CASSAGQGVRGYTF; CDR3nt: TGTGCCAGCAGCGCGGGACAGGGGGTAAGAGGCTACACCTTC
j_gene: TRBJ2-1; abundance: -; v_gene: TRBV5-1; d_gene: -; CDR3aa: CASSLVPGGENEQFF; CDR3nt: TGCGCCAGCAGCTTAGTACCTGGCGGGGAGAATGAGCAGTTCTTC
j_gene: TRBJ1-5; abundance: few; v_gene: TRBV7-9; d_gene: TRBD1; CDR3aa: CASSASGQGGNQPQHF; CDR3nt: TGTGCCAGCAGCGCCTCCGGACAGGGGGGCAATCAGCCCCAGCATTTT
j_gene: TRBJ2-5; abundance: -; v_gene: TRBV10-3; d_gene: TRBD2; CDR3aa: CAISDSRGLAGGETQYF; CDR3nt: TGTGCCATCAGTGATTCCCGCGGACTAGCGGGAGGAGAGACCCAGTACTTC
j_gene: TRBJ2-5; abundance: -; v_gene: TRBV19; d_gene: TRBD1; CDR3aa: CASSLLDRDGQTQYF; CDR3nt: TGTGCCAGTAGCCTTCTCGACAGGGATGGACAGACCCAGTACTTC
j_gene: TRBJ2-5; abundance: -; v_gene: TRBV7-9; d_gene: TRBD2; CDR3aa: CASSPTSGGQETQYF; CDR3nt: TGTGCCAGCAGCCCGACTAGCGGGGGGCAAGAGACCCAGTACTTC
j_gene: TRBJ2-1; abundance: -; v_gene: TRBV7-8; d_gene: TRBD1; CDR3aa: CASSLDRGEEQFF; CDR3nt: TGTGCCAGCAGCTTAGACAGGGGGGAGGAGCAGTTCTTC
j_gene: TRBJ1-6; abundance: -; v_gene: TRBV14; d_gene: TRBD1; CDR3aa: CASSKRINSAGTGSPLHF; CDR3nt: TGTGCCAGCAGCAAAAGAATCAATTCGGCTGGGACAGGTTCACCCCTCCACTTT